The 11 T cell receptor beta chains listed next were all sequenced from one sample in a study of control samples from healthy donors and cancer patients. The table came from immunoSEQ multiplex PCR; TCRdb's copy has only in-frame clones and leaves some out. The sample has about 120,000 clones, approximately 89% seen once. The material sequenced was blood. These receptors were collected from a man between 60 and 75 years old in good health.

The chain has TRBV7-2 and TRBJ2-2; D is perhaps TRBD2 (6 bases). The V gene lost 9 bases and the J gene lost 0 bases, with 8 bases spanning the gap. The CDR3 length is 13 residues. Per the germline V gene, CDR1 is SGHTA and CDR2 is FQGNSA. CDR3 loop: CASRTTNTGELFF. The CDR3 DNA reads as TGTGCCAGTAGGACTACGAACACCGGGGAGCTGTTTTTT. Full variable domain (outside the CDR3, taken from reference TRBV7-2 and TRBJ2-2): GAGVSQSPSNKVTEKGKDVELRCDPISGHTALYWYRQSLGQGLEFLIYFQGNSAPDKSGLPSDRFSAERTGGSVSTLTIQRTQQEDSAVYLCASRTTNTGELFFGEGSRLTVL.

This clone was detected once. This chain links TRBV6-5 with TRBJ1-2; D may be TRBD1 (5 bases). Germline lookup yields CDR1 MNHEY and CDR2 SVGAGI. This CDR3 spans 12 amino acids. Trimming took off 4 bases at V and 6 bases at J, with 9 bases between the two ends. The CDR3 region is CASSFAGDGYTF. CDR3 nucleotide sequence: TGTGCCAGCAGTTTCGCGGGGGATGGCTACACCTTC.

The chain couples TRBV5-8 to TRBJ2-2; no clear D gene. The germline CDR1 and CDR2 sequences are SGHTS and YDEGEE. The V gene lost 0 bases and the J gene lost 3 bases, with 9 bases spanning the gap. The CDR3 length is 15 residues. Here the CDR3 DNA reads TGTGCCAGCAGCTTGGGGCAGATAGACACCGGGGAGCTGTTTTTT. It encodes CASSLGQIDTGELFF.

V is TRBV19 and J is TRBJ2-3, with unresolved D. V was cut by 3 bases and J by 4 bases, with 2 bases left in between. This CDR3 is built from 11 residues. CDR1 is LNHDA, CDR2 SQIVND, per germline (reference sequence). CDR3 DNA sequence: TGTGCCAGTAGTATTGCAGATACGCAGTATTTT. Its translation is CASSIADTQYF.

This chain links TRBV6-6 with TRBJ1-4; the D gene is possibly TRBD1 (6 bases). V was trimmed by 5 bases and J by 5 bases, leaving 15 bases between them. Germline CDR1 and CDR2: MNHNY and SVGAGI (reference sequence). The CDR3 is made up of 15 amino acids. The CDR3, as DNA: TGTGCCAGCAGTACAGGGATTCGGGGGAATGAAAAACTGTTTTTT. Translating it yields CASSTGIRGNEKLFF.

The rearrangement joins TRBV30 to TRBJ1-1; 7 bases line up with TRBD1. Germline loops: CDR1 GTSNPN, CDR2 SVGIG (reference sequence). V shed 3 bases, J shed 0 bases, and the junction held 7 bases outside the gene matches. This CDR3 contains 15 residues. CDR3 DNA: TGTGCCTGGAGAATGTCCGGGACAGTGAACACTGAAGCTTTCTTT. Amino acids: CAWRMSGTVNTEAFF.

This chain joins TRBV10-3 and TRBJ2-3; D may be TRBD1 (5 bases). Germline V gene lookup returns CDR1 ENHRY and CDR2 SYGVKD. The V and J ends lost 2 bases and 1 base respectively, with 10 bases between them. This CDR3 has 15 amino acids. CDR3 residues: CAISEGQGGTDTQYF. For the CDR3, the DNA is TGTGCCATCAGTGAGGGGCAAGGGGGCACAGATACGCAGTATTTT.

The chain employs TRBV2 and TRBJ1-2; TRBD1 aligns across 8 bases. Germline V lookup: CDR1 SNHLY, CDR2 FYNNEI. CDR3 length: 14 amino acids. Losses at the gene ends were 4 bases for V and 7 bases for J; bases not matched to a gene: 8. This CDR3 reads CASSVGEQGGGYTF. The DNA for the CDR3 is TGTGCCAGCAGTGTAGGGGAACAGGGGGGTGGCTACACCTTC.

This clone was recorded a few times. The chain is built from TRBV27 and TRBJ1-2; TRBD1 might be the D (5 bases). V shed 8 bases and J shed 10 bases, with 17 bases lying between them. CDR3 length equals 12 residues. Germline V lookup: CDR1 MNHEY, CDR2 SMNVEV (reference sequence). The CDR3 reads CASLGTFGTYTF. The DNA of the CDR3 is TGTGCCAGCCTTGGGACCTTTGGTACCTACACCTTC.

This chain links TRBV12-3 or TRBV12-4 with TRBJ1-1, with TRBD1 matching 9 bases. The CDR3 covers 12 residues. The junction had 1 base not matched to a gene; V was cut back by 1 base and J by 10 bases. CDR3 in amino acids: CASSLGTGVAFF. The CDR3 DNA reads as TGTGCCAGCAGTTTAGGGACAGGGGTAGCTTTCTTT.

Of note for this clone: This sample also contains other DNA sequences that code for the same CDR3. V gene TRBV3-1 (or the pseudogene TRBV3-2) combines with J gene TRBJ1-4; 8 nucleotides match TRBD1. The CDR3 length is 15 residues. Germline trimming cut 4 bases from V and 7 bases from J; bases unmatched to any gene: 8. The germline CDR1 and CDR2 sequences are LGHDT and YNNKEL (reference sequence). The CDR3 DNA sequence: TGTGCCAGCAGCCCCACCGGGACAGGTGGTGAAAAACTGTTTTTT. Protein product: CASSPTGTGGEKLFF.